This T cell receptor beta chain was obtained from a study of T-cell memory formation after mild COVID-19 (dated by TCRdb to about 2021). At the level of the whole study: TCR sequence clusters from the two donors were largely donor specific. T-cell clones expanding and contracting after mild COVID-19 in a couple of donors were tracked by longitudinal TCRalpha and TCRbeta repertoire sequencing. Two young, previously healthy adult volunteers made up the cohort, one male and one female. Broad study findings and their caveats: Clones contracting from day 15 to 85 had balanced CD4/CD8 phenotypes, while a second wave expanding from day 15 to 37 was biased towards CD4+. Contracting CD4+ clones turned up mainly in the CM and EM memory subsets, whereas EMRA was where CD8+ clones were enriched. The detection of some responding clones in pre-infection memory suggests that pre-existing cross-reactive memory T cells joined the SARS-CoV-2 response. Whether the second-wave clones peaking on day 37 were SARS-CoV-2 specific was not confirmed. The study covered only a couple of mild cases, and larger cohorts including severe cases with pre-infection samples were considered necessary.

Ficoll-Paque density gradient centrifugation was used to isolate PBMCs. Sequencing took place on an Illumina NovaSeq 6000. cDNA libraries for TCRalpha and TCRbeta were prepared by 5'RACE using constant-segment primers, with sample barcodes and unique molecular identifiers added. Trizol reagent was used to extract RNA from every sample. Amplification of the libraries took two PCR steps, and the second step added a second sample barcode plus Illumina TruSeq adapters. Sequencing of the libraries was done on an Illumina NovaSeq, producing 2 x 150 bp paired-end reads. From the authors' description of their analysis: Reads were demultiplexed and collapsed into UMI-guided consensus sequences with migec v1.2.7. Using mixcr v2.1.11, UMI consensuses were aligned to TRA and TRB V and J templates and then assembled into clonotypes. Expanded or contracted clonotypes were those called significant by both edgeR and NoisET, with noise models trained on biological replicates. For edgeR calls, a false discovery rate-adjusted p below 0.01 and a log2 fold-change threshold of 1 were applied. As an exploratory analysis of dynamics, max-normalized trajectories of the 1000 most abundant clonotypes were examined by PCA with hierarchical clustering. Each responding clone was given a CD4 or CD8 phenotype based on the CD4+ and CD8+ repertoires, which had been sequenced separately. In TCRdb, the public reads were trimmed at Q25 with fastp and aligned with MiXCR, with productive beta chains retained. Every CDR3 protein is listed once, alongside the most common genes and DNA of its rows. The V and J calls were not made by the authors but by TCRdb's processing. A total of about 110,000 distinct CDR3 sequences appear in this sample, about 18% of them only once. The ten largest clones take up roughly 6% of the sample.

V is pruned by 3 bases and J by 4 bases, leaving 1 base of the junction without a gene match. CDR1 DFQATT and CDR2 SNEGSKA were looked up in the germline V gene (reference sequence). Taken from cysteine to phenylalanine, the CDR3 has 15 residues. Only the CDR3 part of the read is kept: 45 bases, read in frame from the first base. This clonotype was detected only once. Which antigen it targets is not known. Base quality data are lacking; no much larger clone is found one base away. This TCR derives from a man between 18 and 29 years old who had mild COVID-19 (a few samples of this study predate the infection). The sample titles of this study are shuffled in the database, so cell type and time point are left out; the donor was told from shared clones. Sequenced material: PBMCs or a T cell subset sorted from them (not recorded which). The sequence joins TRBV20-1 to TRBJ2-2; TRBD2 matches 14 bases in the middle. At the DNA level, the sequence is TGCAGTGCTAGGGGACTAGCGGGGGCCACCGGGGAGCTGTTTTTT. The encoded protein is CSARGLAGATGELFF.